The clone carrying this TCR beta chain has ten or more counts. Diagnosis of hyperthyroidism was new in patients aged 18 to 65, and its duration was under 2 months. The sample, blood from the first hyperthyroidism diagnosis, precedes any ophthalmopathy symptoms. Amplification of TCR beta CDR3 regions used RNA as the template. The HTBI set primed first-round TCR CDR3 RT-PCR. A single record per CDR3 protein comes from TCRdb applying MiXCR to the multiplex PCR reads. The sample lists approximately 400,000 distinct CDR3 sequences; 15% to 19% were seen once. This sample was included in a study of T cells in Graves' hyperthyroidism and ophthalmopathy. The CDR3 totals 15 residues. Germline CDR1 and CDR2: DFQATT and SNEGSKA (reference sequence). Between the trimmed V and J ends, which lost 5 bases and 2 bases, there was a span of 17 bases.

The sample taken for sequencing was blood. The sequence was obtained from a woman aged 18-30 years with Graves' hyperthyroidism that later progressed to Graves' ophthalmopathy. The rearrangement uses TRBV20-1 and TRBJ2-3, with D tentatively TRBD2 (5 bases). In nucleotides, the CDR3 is TGCAGTGCTCTTCTGGCCCAGCGGACCACAGATACGCAGTATTTT. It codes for CSALLAQRTTDTQYF.